This T cell receptor beta chain comes out of a study of T cell changes during pregnancy in multiple sclerosis. TCRdb's copy holds only in-frame clones and misses some; the assay was immunoSEQ multiplex PCR. The sample yields 35,000 to 50,000 clones, over 80% seen once. The source of this sequence is a female donor in good health, enrolled as a control in a pregnancy study. The starting material was CD4+ T cells from peripheral blood mononuclear cells, obtained in the third trimester of pregnancy.

The CDR3 DNA reads as TGTGCCAGCAGTTCGCTCCCACAGGGAGTGAATCAGCCCCAGCATTTT. This sequence encodes CASSSLPQGVNQPQHF. The chain has TRBV28 and TRBJ1-5, with D possibly matching TRBD1 (6 bases). Germline CDR1 and CDR2: MDHEN and SYDVKM. The CDR3 has 16 amino acids. Between the trimmed V and J ends, which lost 4 bases and 4 bases, there was a span of 17 bases.